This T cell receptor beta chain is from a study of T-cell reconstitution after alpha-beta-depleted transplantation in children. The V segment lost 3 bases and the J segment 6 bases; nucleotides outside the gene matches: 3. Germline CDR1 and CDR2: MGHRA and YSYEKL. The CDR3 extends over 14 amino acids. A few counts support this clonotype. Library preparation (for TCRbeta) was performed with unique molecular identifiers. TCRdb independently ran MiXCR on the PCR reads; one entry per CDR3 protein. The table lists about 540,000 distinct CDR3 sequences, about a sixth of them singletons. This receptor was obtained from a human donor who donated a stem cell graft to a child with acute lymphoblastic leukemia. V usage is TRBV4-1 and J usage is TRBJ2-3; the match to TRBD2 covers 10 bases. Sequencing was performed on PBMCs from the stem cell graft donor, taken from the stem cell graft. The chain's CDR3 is CASSHGAGGDTQYF. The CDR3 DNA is TGCGCCAGCAGCCATGGAGCGGGAGGGGATACGCAGTATTTT.